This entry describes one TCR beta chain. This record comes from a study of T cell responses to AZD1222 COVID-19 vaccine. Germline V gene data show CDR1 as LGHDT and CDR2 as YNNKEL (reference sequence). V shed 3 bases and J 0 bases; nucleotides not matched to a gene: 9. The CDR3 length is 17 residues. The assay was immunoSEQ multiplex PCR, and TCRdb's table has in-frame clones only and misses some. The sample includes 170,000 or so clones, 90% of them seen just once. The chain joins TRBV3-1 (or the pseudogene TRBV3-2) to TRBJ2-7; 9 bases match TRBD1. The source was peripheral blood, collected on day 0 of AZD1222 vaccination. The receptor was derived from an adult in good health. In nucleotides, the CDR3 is TGTGCCAGCAGCCAGTATAGTACAGGGGGCGACTCCTACGAGCAGTACTTC. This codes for CASSQYSTGGDSYEQYF.